These T cell receptor beta chains were read from a single sample in a study of blood T cell repertoires in COVID-19. Clones were read by immunoSEQ multiplex PCR, and TCRdb kept only the in-frame ones, dropping some. The table lists 300,000 to 450,000 clones, around 87% of them singletons. The sample comprised peripheral blood. Every receptor here comes from a woman in her twenties or thirties with COVID-19, enrolled during active disease. Both conserved end residues are part of each CDR3. Each record gives: D gene, V gene, J gene, clone size, CDR3 DNA, CDR3 protein. The D gene is left open where the match is weak. Size values are once, few and many counts, or a class for expanded clones, and some rows have none.

d_call: .; v_call: TRBV2; j_call: TRBJ1-2; clone_size: .; cdr3_nt: TGTGCCAGCAGTGCGGGACACAGCTTC; cdr3_aa: CASSAGHSF
d_call: .; v_call: TRBV4-1; j_call: TRBJ1-5; clone_size: .; cdr3_nt: TGCGCCAGCAGCCAAGTAGGGGAATATAGCAATCAGCCCCAGCATTTT; cdr3_aa: CASSQVGEYSNQPQHF
d_call: TRBD2; v_call: TRBV28; j_call: TRBJ2-7; clone_size: many; cdr3_nt: TGTGCCAGCAGTTTTCACCTAGCGGTACTCTCCTACGAGCAGTACTTC; cdr3_aa: CASSFHLAVLSYEQYF
d_call: .; v_call: TRBV27; j_call: TRBJ2-2; clone_size: .; cdr3_nt: TGTGCCAGCAGTTTAAGTCGCAGGCTCACCGGGGAGCTGTTTTTT; cdr3_aa: CASSLSRRLTGELFF
d_call: TRBD1; v_call: TRBV19; j_call: TRBJ1-4; clone_size: .; cdr3_nt: TGTGCCAGTAGTCCCGGACAGGGAGGATCTAATGAAAAACTGTTTTTT; cdr3_aa: CASSPGQGGSNEKLFF
d_call: .; v_call: TRBV4-1; j_call: TRBJ1-1; clone_size: once; cdr3_nt: TGCGCCAGCAGCCCCCAGGTTTACACTGAAGCTTTCTTT; cdr3_aa: CASSPQVYTEAFF
d_call: .; v_call: TRBV11-2; j_call: TRBJ1-2; clone_size: once; cdr3_nt: TGTGCCAGCAGCACGACCCCTGACGGACTCTATGGCTACACCTTC; cdr3_aa: CASSTTPDGLYGYTF
d_call: TRBD1; v_call: TRBV6-1; j_call: TRBJ2-5; clone_size: .; cdr3_nt: TGTGCCAGCAGTGAAGGGGGTGAGGGGGCTCTTGGGACCCAGTACTTC; cdr3_aa: CASSEGGEGALGTQYF
d_call: .; v_call: TRBV5-4; j_call: TRBJ1-2; clone_size: .; cdr3_nt: TGTGCCAGCAGCTTGCTACCTACGCCCGGCTACACCTTC; cdr3_aa: CASSLLPTPGYTF
d_call: .; v_call: TRBV10-1; j_call: TRBJ2-3; clone_size: once; cdr3_nt: TGCGCCAGCAGTGACCAGGGTCCCCCAGATACGCAGTATTTT; cdr3_aa: CASSDQGPPDTQYF
d_call: .; v_call: TRBV2; j_call: TRBJ2-7; clone_size: .; cdr3_nt: TGTGCCAGCAGTTCATCACAGGGTAATCCCTACGAGCAGTACTTC; cdr3_aa: CASSSSQGNPYEQYF
d_call: TRBD1; v_call: TRBV11-2; j_call: TRBJ1-3; clone_size: few; cdr3_nt: TGTGCCAGCAGCCGGGACAGGGGGCCCGGAAACACCATATATTTT; cdr3_aa: CASSRDRGPGNTIYF
d_call: TRBD1; v_call: TRBV19; j_call: TRBJ1-1; clone_size: .; cdr3_nt: TGTGCCAGTAGTACAGGCAGGGGGCTGACTGAAGCTTTCTTT; cdr3_aa: CASSTGRGLTEAFF
d_call: TRBD1; v_call: TRBV28; j_call: TRBJ1-1; clone_size: .; cdr3_nt: TGTGCCAGCAGTCACCGGGACAGGCCCTTGAACACTGAAGCTTTCTTT; cdr3_aa: CASSHRDRPLNTEAFF
d_call: .; v_call: TRBV25-1; j_call: TRBJ2-4; clone_size: .; cdr3_nt: TGTGCCAGCAGCGAACCGGGATCGACTACCCCAAACATTCAGTACTTC; cdr3_aa: CASSEPGSTTPNIQYF
d_call: TRBD1; v_call: TRBV2; j_call: TRBJ1-2; clone_size: .; cdr3_nt: TGTGCCAGCAGAGCCGGGACAGGGGTACGTGTCTATGGCTACACCTTC; cdr3_aa: CASRAGTGVRVYGYTF
d_call: .; v_call: TRBV4-3; j_call: TRBJ2-1; clone_size: .; cdr3_nt: TGCGCCAGCAGCCACCCAGTGGGCAGCAGGTTTCGGCGGGATGGCTGGTATGAGCAGTTCTTC; cdr3_aa: CASSHPVGSRFRRDGWYEQFF
d_call: .; v_call: TRBV19; j_call: TRBJ1-5; clone_size: few; cdr3_nt: TGTGCCAGTAGTTTCGGGATCGGGGGGGATCAGCCCCAGCATTTT; cdr3_aa: CASSFGIGGDQPQHF
d_call: TRBD2; v_call: TRBV7-2; j_call: TRBJ2-3; clone_size: .; cdr3_nt: TGTGCCAGCAGCCGCGCGGGGGGGGATACGCAGTATTTT; cdr3_aa: CASSRAGGDTQYF
d_call: .; v_call: TRBV19; j_call: TRBJ2-2; clone_size: .; cdr3_nt: TGTGCCAGTTCAATCAGGGAGAACACCGGGGAGCTGTTTTTT; cdr3_aa: CASSIRENTGELFF
d_call: .; v_call: TRBV12-5; j_call: TRBJ2-7; clone_size: .; cdr3_nt: TGTGCTAGTGCCCCCGGCAGGGGTACTTTCTACGAGCAGTACTTC; cdr3_aa: CASAPGRGTFYEQYF
d_call: TRBD2; v_call: TRBV7-9; j_call: TRBJ2-7; clone_size: few; cdr3_nt: TGTGCCAGCGAATCGGGACTAGCGGGCGCGAGCTCCTACGAGCAGTACTTC; cdr3_aa: CASESGLAGASSYEQYF
d_call: TRBD2; v_call: TRBV5-5; j_call: TRBJ2-1; clone_size: .; cdr3_nt: TGTGCCAGCAGCTATACCGGGACTAGCTATGAGCAGTTCTTC; cdr3_aa: CASSYTGTSYEQFF
d_call: .; v_call: TRBV9; j_call: TRBJ2-1; clone_size: once; cdr3_nt: TGTGCCAGCAGCGTGGGGGGCTCCTACAATGAGCAGTTCTTC; cdr3_aa: CASSVGGSYNEQFF
d_call: .; v_call: TRBV11-2; j_call: TRBJ2-3; clone_size: .; cdr3_nt: TGTGCCAGCAGCTTATTCCGCGGGCTGGGTGGGGATACGCAGTATTTT; cdr3_aa: CASSLFRGLGGDTQYF
d_call: TRBD2; v_call: TRBV7-2; j_call: TRBJ2-7; clone_size: few; cdr3_nt: TGTGCCAGCAGCAGTGCCGGGACTAGCTACTACGAGCAGTACTTC; cdr3_aa: CASSSAGTSYYEQYF
d_call: .; v_call: TRBV28; j_call: TRBJ2-3; clone_size: .; cdr3_nt: TGTGCCAGCAGTTTTACAGCTTTCACAGATACGCAGTATTTT; cdr3_aa: CASSFTAFTDTQYF
d_call: .; v_call: TRBV3-1/TRBV3-2; j_call: TRBJ2-3; clone_size: .; cdr3_nt: TGTGCCAGCAGCCAGATCGGGAAAGGCGCAGATACGCAGTATTTT; cdr3_aa: CASSQIGKGADTQYF
d_call: TRBD1; v_call: TRBV2; j_call: TRBJ1-2; clone_size: .; cdr3_nt: TGTGCCTCGGGAGGGACAGTGACCTTTGACTACACCTTC; cdr3_aa: CASGGTVTFDYTF
d_call: .; v_call: TRBV28; j_call: TRBJ1-2; clone_size: .; cdr3_nt: TGTGCCAGCAGTTTTTCAGCGACAGACTATGGCTACACCTTC; cdr3_aa: CASSFSATDYGYTF
d_call: TRBD1; v_call: TRBV7-9; j_call: TRBJ1-4; clone_size: few; cdr3_nt: TGTGCCAGCAGCACGACCGGGACAGCTAATGAAAAACTGTTTTTT; cdr3_aa: CASSTTGTANEKLFF
d_call: .; v_call: TRBV2; j_call: TRBJ2-1; clone_size: once; cdr3_nt: TGTGCCAGCAGTGGCCGGGAGAGCTCCTACAATGAGCAGTTCTTC; cdr3_aa: CASSGRESSYNEQFF
d_call: .; v_call: TRBV28; j_call: TRBJ2-7; clone_size: many; cdr3_nt: TGTGCCAGCAGTCGACGGACACTATACGAGCAGTACTTC; cdr3_aa: CASSRRTLYEQYF
d_call: .; v_call: TRBV7-6; j_call: TRBJ2-2; clone_size: .; cdr3_nt: TGTGCCAGCAGCTTAAATCCCACCTCAGGCGGGGAGCTGTTTTTT; cdr3_aa: CASSLNPTSGGELFF
d_call: .; v_call: TRBV5-1; j_call: TRBJ2-7; clone_size: .; cdr3_nt: TGCGCCAGCAGCCGAATCTCTCCCGGGAAAGACGAGCAGTACTTC; cdr3_aa: CASSRISPGKDEQYF
d_call: .; v_call: TRBV7-2; j_call: TRBJ1-1; clone_size: many; cdr3_nt: TGTGCCAGCAGCTTCTCCGGGGCTGAAGCTTTCTTT; cdr3_aa: CASSFSGAEAFF
d_call: TRBD2; v_call: TRBV5-4; j_call: TRBJ2-5; clone_size: .; cdr3_nt: TGTGCCAGCAGCTTTGGCGGGCTAGCGGGAGGGAGACAAGAGACCCAGTACTTC; cdr3_aa: CASSFGGLAGGRQETQYF
d_call: .; v_call: TRBV19; j_call: TRBJ2-3; clone_size: .; cdr3_nt: TGTGCCAGTGCCCTCAGGGGGGCGGATTCAGATACGCAGTATTTT; cdr3_aa: CASALRGADSDTQYF
d_call: TRBD1; v_call: TRBV6-2/TRBV6-3; j_call: TRBJ1-5; clone_size: .; cdr3_nt: TGTGCCAGCAGTTCACGACAGGGGTCAGTGAAATATCAGCCCCAGCATTTT; cdr3_aa: CASSSRQGSVKYQPQHF
d_call: .; v_call: TRBV9; j_call: TRBJ2-2; clone_size: .; cdr3_nt: TGTGCCAGCAGCGTAAACCAGGGCTGGACCGGGGAGCTGTTTTTT; cdr3_aa: CASSVNQGWTGELFF
d_call: .; v_call: TRBV7-8; j_call: TRBJ2-7; clone_size: .; cdr3_nt: TGTGCCAGCAGCTTGGGGGTGGGACAAAGCTACGAGCAGTACTTC; cdr3_aa: CASSLGVGQSYEQYF